Shown below are 18 T cell receptor beta chains from a single sample sequenced in a study of cytomegalovirus exposure and HLA in healthy donors. A multiplex PCR was run with 60 Vbeta primers and 13 Jbeta primers. The data were produced by immunoSEQ multiplex PCR, yet TCRdb's version contains in-frame clones alone and is incomplete. The sample yields around 92,000 clones, more than 65% seen once. The sample consisted of PBMCs. These receptors originate from a girl between 2 and 10 years old in good health and CMV-seropositive.

V usage is TRBV19 and J usage is TRBJ1-2; TRBD1 might be the D (5 bases). This CDR3 has 12 amino acids. Germline V gene sequence: CDR1 LNHDA, CDR2 SQIVND (reference sequence). V lost 6 bases to trimming and J lost 3 bases, with 8 bases between them. The CDR3 sequence is CASRQGDYGYTF. CDR3 bases: TGTGCCAGTAGGCAGGGTGACTATGGCTACACCTTC.

By frequency in the sample, this clone is medium-sized (0.01 to 0.1%). The chain couples TRBV7-6 to TRBJ2-7, with 9 bases that match TRBD1. This CDR3 region has 14 residues. Germline V gene data show CDR1 as SGHVS and CDR2 as FNYEAQ. Trimming took 4 bases from V and 5 from J; bases not matched to a gene: 6. CDR3 nucleotide sequence: TGTGCCAGCAGCTCGGGACAGGGAAAGAACGAGCAGTACTTC. Protein: CASSSGQGKNEQYF.

This clone came up once. J is TRBJ2-5 and V is TRBV29-1, with a tentative D call TRBD2 (5 bases). This CDR3 spans 13 amino acids. Trimming removed 4 bases at V and 4 bases at J, with 13 bases between. Germline V gene sequence: CDR1 SQVTM, CDR2 ANQGSEA. The CDR3 region has the DNA TGCAGCGTTGTTCGAGGGAGCTCAGAGACCCAGTACTTC. Protein product: CSVVRGSSETQYF.

This sequence joins TRBV19 and TRBJ2-7, with TRBD2 identical over 7 bases. J lost 1 base, V lost 1 base, and 4 bases had no gene match. Germline V gene lookup returns CDR1 LNHDA and CDR2 SQIVND (reference sequence). This CDR3 spans 15 amino acids. In DNA, the CDR3 is TGTGCCAGTAGTATAGTTGGGCGGGAGTCCTACGAGCAGTACTTC. The encoded protein is CASSIVGRESYEQYF. The full variable domain, rest sourced from reference TRBV19 and TRBJ2-7, is DGGITQSPKYLFRKEGQNVTLSCEQNLNHDAMYWYRQDPGQGLRLIYYSQIVNDFQKGDIAEGYSVSREKKESFPLTVTSAQKNPTAFYLCASSIVGRESYEQYFGPGTRLTVT.

The gene calls are TRBV6-1 and TRBJ1-2; D is uncertain. Trimming removed 7 bases from V and 3 bases from J, with 9 bases in between. The CDR3 sequence is 12 residues long. Germline CDR1 MNHNS, CDR2 SASEGT. Here the CDR3 reads CASTGFDYGYTF. The DNA of the CDR3 is TGTGCCAGCACGGGGTTCGACTATGGCTACACCTTC.

The chain is built from TRBV7-9 and TRBJ2-1; no definite D call. The CDR3 covers 14 residues. Germline lookup yields CDR1 SEHNR and CDR2 FQNEAQ (reference sequence). Between the trimmed V and J ends, which lost 1 base and 8 bases, there was a span of 12 bases. The CDR3: CASSLGRAADEQFF. DNA for the CDR3: TGTGCCAGCAGCTTAGGTCGTGCGGCAGATGAGCAGTTCTTC. The entire variable domain, with the rest obtained from reference TRBV7-9 and TRBJ2-1, is as follows: DTGVSQNPRHKITKRGQNVTFRCDPISEHNRLYWYRQTLGQGPEFLTYFQNEAQLEKSRLLSDRFSAERPKGSFSTLEIQRTEQGDSAMYLCASSLGRAADEQFFGPGTRLTVL.

The CDR3 nucleotides are TGTGCCAGCACCCCAGCGGGCAGTTGGGAGACCCAGTACTTC. This codes for CASTPAGSWETQYF. This chain uses TRBV28 with TRBJ2-5, with D maybe TRBD2 (6 bases). Trimming removed 7 bases from V and 5 bases from J, with 17 bases in between. The CDR3 consists of 14 residues. CDR1 is MDHEN, CDR2 SYDVKM, per germline.

The chain recombines TRBV5-1 with TRBJ1-1; D may be TRBD1 (6 bases). CDR1 SGHRS and CDR2 YFSETQ come from the germline V gene. The ends were cut back, 1 base at V and 1 base at J, with 11 bases in the middle. CDR3 length equals 15 residues. The chain's CDR3 is CASSLRGNENTEAFF. DNA for the CDR3: TGCGCCAGCAGCTTGAGGGGGAATGAGAACACTGAAGCTTTCTTT.

In its sample, this clone was seen a few times. The gene calls are TRBV6-5 and TRBJ2-3; D may be TRBD2 (5 bases). Germline V gene data show CDR1 as MNHEY and CDR2 as SVGAGI. Trimming cost V 2 bases and J 0 bases, with 9 bases left between them. The CDR3 covers 15 residues. In DNA, the CDR3 is TGTGCCAGCAGTTACCGTGCTAGCAGCACAGATACGCAGTATTTT. Amino acid sequence: CASSYRASSTDTQYF.

The chain uses TRBV10-3 and TRBJ1-1; no clear D gene. Between the trimmed V and J ends, which lost 0 bases and 3 bases, there was a span of 8 bases. CDR3 length equals 14 residues. Germline V lookup: CDR1 ENHRY, CDR2 SYGVKD. CDR3 DNA sequence: TGTGCCATCAGTGAGTCGGCTGGAGACACTGAAGCTTTCTTT. This encodes CAISESAGDTEAFF.

V gene TRBV15 combines with J gene TRBJ2-1, with TRBD2 matching over 11 bases. The CDR3 spans 17 residues. Germline trimming cut 3 bases from V and 9 bases from J; bases unmatched to any gene: 13. Looked up from germline, CDR1 is LNHNV and CDR2 is YYDKDF (reference sequence). The CDR3 region is CATSRRTSGLGWSEQFF. The CDR3 coding sequence is TGTGCCACCAGCAGGCGGACTAGCGGGTTAGGGTGGAGTGAGCAGTTCTTC.

CDR3 nucleotide sequence: TGTGCCATCAGTGAGTCGAGGGGAACAGGGGGCGCGGGGGAGCTGTTTTTT. Translating it yields CAISESRGTGGAGELFF. The gene calls are TRBV10-3 and TRBJ2-2; TRBD1 matches at 9 bases. This CDR3 spans 17 amino acids. Germline assignment: CDR1 ENHRY and CDR2 SYGVKD. The V and J ends lost 0 bases and 8 bases, in that order; junction bases with no gene match: 10.

This chain links TRBV11-2 with TRBJ2-7, with 7 bases that match TRBD1. This CDR3 spans 15 amino acids. Losses at the gene ends were 4 bases for V and 3 bases for J; bases not matched to a gene: 9. The germline gives CDR1 SGHAT, CDR2 FQNNGV. This CDR3 is CASSSIRDSDYEQYF. The CDR3 nucleotides read TGTGCCAGCAGCTCGATCCGGGACAGTGACTACGAGCAGTACTTC.

The rearrangement uses TRBV6-5 and TRBJ2-7; TRBD2 matches 13 bases. Looked up from germline, CDR1 is MNHEY and CDR2 is SVGAGI. Trimming took 8 bases from V and 6 from J; bases not matched to a gene: 4. The CDR3 is made up of 13 amino acids. The CDR3 DNA reads as TGTGCCAGCCAAGGACTAGCGGGAGCCGAGCAGTACTTC. This codes for CASQGLAGAEQYF.

The chain joins TRBV6-6 to TRBJ2-5, with TRBD2 identical over 16 bases. Germline CDR1 is MNHNY and CDR2 is SVGAGI (reference sequence). V shed 8 bases and J 3 bases; nucleotides not matched to a gene: 3. CDR3 length: 15 residues. CDR3 region: CASVGLAGGEETQYF. In nucleotides, the CDR3 is TGTGCCAGCGTGGGACTAGCGGGAGGGGAAGAGACCCAGTACTTC.

Here the CDR3 DNA reads TGTGCCAGTAGTCCCACTAGCGGGTACAATGAGCAGTTCTTC. This translates into CASSPTSGYNEQFF. The chain is built from TRBV19 and TRBJ2-1; 9 bases agree with TRBD2. The CDR3 length is 14 residues. CDR1 LNHDA and CDR2 SQIVND come from the germline V gene (reference sequence). The J segment lost 4 bases and the V segment lost 5 bases, leaving 3 bases of the junction unmatched.

The V call is TRBV27, the J call TRBJ2-7; maybe TRBD1 (5 bases). The CDR3 sequence is 13 residues long. The germline V gene encodes CDR1 MNHEY and CDR2 SMNVEV (reference sequence). Between the trimmed V and J ends, which lost 6 bases and 5 bases, there was a span of 14 bases. The CDR3 nucleotides read TGTGCCAGCAGCCAAAGGGGCGGCCACGAGCAGTACTTC. This codes for CASSQRGGHEQYF.

The chain links TRBV4-2 to TRBJ1-2; 7 nucleotides match TRBD1. Trimming removed 4 bases from V and 6 bases from J; junction bases left unmatched: 17. The CDR3 consists of 17 residues. Germline V gives CDR1 LGHNA, CDR2 YNFKEQ. CDR3 residues: CASSPGQANPPLNGYTF. DNA for the CDR3: TGTGCCAGCAGCCCAGGACAGGCGAATCCACCCCTAAATGGCTACACCTTC.